One and the same sample provided the 6 T cell receptor beta chains below, sequenced in a study of shared clonotypes between healthy human individuals. This table comes from immunoSEQ multiplex PCR, and its TCRdb copy is limited to in-frame clones, with some not included. The sample lists roughly 1,500,000 clones; approximately 98.5% were seen once. The material sequenced was naive CD4+ T cells sorted from blood. The sample's subset: CD45RA+ positively selected. Receptors were obtained from a man younger than 40 in good health.

The chain is built from TRBV6-5 and TRBJ1-1; 8 bases match TRBD1. The junction had 9 bases not matched to a gene; V was cut back by 10 bases and J by 11 bases. This CDR3 has 11 residues. Germline lookup yields CDR1 MNHEY and CDR2 SVGAGI. The CDR3 coding sequence is TGTGCCACCTCCCAGGGGGCCGCGGCTTTCTTT. Amino acid sequence: CATSQGAAAFF.

V usage is TRBV5-1 and J usage is TRBJ2-7; 9 positions agree with TRBD1. In germline, CDR1 is SGHRS, CDR2 YFSETQ. The CDR3 consists of 18 residues. V shed 2 bases, J shed 4 bases, and the junction held 16 bases outside the gene matches. The CDR3 protein is CASSFSWGSDRGRYEQYF. For the CDR3, the DNA is TGCGCCAGCAGCTTTTCTTGGGGTTCGGACAGGGGTAGGTACGAGCAGTACTTC. Full variable domain (remainder filled in from reference TRBV5-1 and TRBJ2-7): KAGVTQTPRYLIKTRGQQVTLSCSPISGHRSVSWYQQTPGQGLQFLFEYFSETQRNKGNFPGRFSGRQFSNSRSEMNVSTLELGDSALYLCASSFSWGSDRGRYEQYFGPGTRLTVT.

V and J are TRBV11-3 and TRBJ2-7; no definite D call. Germline CDR1 and CDR2: SGHNT and YENEEA. Trimming removed 8 bases from V and 4 bases from J, with 15 bases in between. The CDR3 covers 13 residues. This CDR3 is CASRTVTVYEQYF. CDR3 DNA: TGTGCCAGCCGCACTGTCACGGTTTACGAGCAGTACTTC. The whole variable domain, filled in from reference TRBV11-3 and TRBJ2-7, reads EAGVVQSPRYKIIEKKQPVAFWCNPISGHNTLYWYLQNLGQGPELLIRYENEEAVDDSQLPKDRFSAERLKGVDSTLKIQPAELGDSAVYLCASRTVTVYEQYFGPGTRLTVT.

The chain recombines TRBV5-4 with TRBJ2-5; D is unclear. Looked up from germline, CDR1 is SGHNT and CDR2 is YYREEE (reference sequence). Trimming pared 3 bases from V and 5 bases from J, leaving 17 bases between. This CDR3 has 15 residues. Written as DNA, the CDR3 is TGTGCCAGCAGCTCTCCTGGAGTGGGTGGTGAGACCCAGTACTTC. Translation gives CASSSPGVGGETQYF.

The chain has TRBV5-1 and TRBJ2-3; the match to TRBD2 covers 16 bases. The CDR3 runs 18 residues. The germline V gene has CDR1 SGHRS and CDR2 YFSETQ. V lost 5 bases and J lost 0; bases outside the gene matches: 6. CDR3 bases: TGCGCCAGCAGTTCCGGGGGACTAGCGGGAGGGAGCACAGATACGCAGTATTTT. This translates into CASSSGGLAGGSTDTQYF. The variable domain in full, completed from reference TRBV5-1 and TRBJ2-3, reads KAGVTQTPRYLIKTRGQQVTLSCSPISGHRSVSWYQQTPGQGLQFLFEYFSETQRNKGNFPGRFSGRQFSNSRSEMNVSTLELGDSALYLCASSSGGLAGGSTDTQYFGPGTRLTVL.

The chain recombines TRBV11-2 with TRBJ2-2, with TRBD2 identical over 13 bases. Germline loops: CDR1 SGHAT, CDR2 FQNNGV. With V trimmed by 5 bases and J by 6 bases, 6 bases remained unmatched. This CDR3 spans 16 amino acids. CDR3 DNA sequence: TGTGCCAGCAGCCGGACTAGCGGGAGCGTTTCCGGGGAGCTGTTTTTT. Protein sequence: CASSRTSGSVSGELFF.